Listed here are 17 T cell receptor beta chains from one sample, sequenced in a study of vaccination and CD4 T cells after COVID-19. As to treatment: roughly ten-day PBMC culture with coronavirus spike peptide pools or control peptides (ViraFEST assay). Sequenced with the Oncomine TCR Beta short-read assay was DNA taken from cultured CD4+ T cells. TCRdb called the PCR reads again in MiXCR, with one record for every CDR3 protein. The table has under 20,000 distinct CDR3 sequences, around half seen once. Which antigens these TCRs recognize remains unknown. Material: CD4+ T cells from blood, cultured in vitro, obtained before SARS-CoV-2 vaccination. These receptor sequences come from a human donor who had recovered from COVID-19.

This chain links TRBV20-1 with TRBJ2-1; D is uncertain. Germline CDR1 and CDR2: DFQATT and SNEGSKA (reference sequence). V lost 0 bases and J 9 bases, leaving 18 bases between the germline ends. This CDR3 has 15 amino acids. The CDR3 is CSARDSKGGHFEQFF. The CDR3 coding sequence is TGCAGTGCTAGAGATTCGAAGGGTGGGCATTTTGAGCAGTTCTTC.

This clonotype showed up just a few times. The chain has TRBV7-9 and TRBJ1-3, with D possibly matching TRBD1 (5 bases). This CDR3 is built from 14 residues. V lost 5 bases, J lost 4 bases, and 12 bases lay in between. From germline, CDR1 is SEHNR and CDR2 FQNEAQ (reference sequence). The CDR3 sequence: CASSPRGMGNTIYF. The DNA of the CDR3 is TGTGCCAGCAGCCCACGGGGGATGGGAAACACCATATATTTT.

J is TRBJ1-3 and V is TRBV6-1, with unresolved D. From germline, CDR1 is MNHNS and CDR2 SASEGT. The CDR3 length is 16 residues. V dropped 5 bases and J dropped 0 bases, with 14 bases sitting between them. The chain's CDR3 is CASSRPGWGSGNTIYF. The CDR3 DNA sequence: TGTGCCAGCAGTCGCCCGGGATGGGGCTCTGGAAACACCATATATTTT.

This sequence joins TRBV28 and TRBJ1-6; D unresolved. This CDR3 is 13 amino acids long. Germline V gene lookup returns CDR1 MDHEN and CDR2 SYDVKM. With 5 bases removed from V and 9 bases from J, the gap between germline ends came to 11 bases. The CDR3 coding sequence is TGTGCCAGCAGTCTACCGGGATTTTCACCCCTCCACTTT. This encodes CASSLPGFSPLHF.

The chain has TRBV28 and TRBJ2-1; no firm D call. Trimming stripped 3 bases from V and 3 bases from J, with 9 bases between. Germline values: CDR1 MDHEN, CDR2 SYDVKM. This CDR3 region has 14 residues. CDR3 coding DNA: TGTGCCAGCAGTTTGGAGAAGCTCTACAATGAGCAGTTCTTC. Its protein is CASSLEKLYNEQFF.

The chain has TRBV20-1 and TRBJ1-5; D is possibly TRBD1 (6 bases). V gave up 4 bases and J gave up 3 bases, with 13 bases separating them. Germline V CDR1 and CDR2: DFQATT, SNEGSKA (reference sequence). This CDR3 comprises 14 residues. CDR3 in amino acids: CSANRDGDNQPQHF. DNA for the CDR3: TGCAGTGCTAACAGGGACGGCGACAATCAGCCCCAGCATTTT.

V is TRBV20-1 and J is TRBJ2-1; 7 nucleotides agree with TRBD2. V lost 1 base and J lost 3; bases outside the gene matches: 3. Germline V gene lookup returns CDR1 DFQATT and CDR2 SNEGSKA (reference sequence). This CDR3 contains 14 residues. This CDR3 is CSARVASGYNEQFF. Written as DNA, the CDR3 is TGCAGTGCTAGAGTTGCTAGCGGCTACAATGAGCAGTTCTTC.

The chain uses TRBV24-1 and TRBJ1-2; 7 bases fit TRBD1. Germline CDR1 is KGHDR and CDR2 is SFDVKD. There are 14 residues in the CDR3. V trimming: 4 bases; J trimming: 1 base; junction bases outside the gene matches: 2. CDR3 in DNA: TGTGCCACCAGTGAAGGGGGCCTTAACTATGGCTACACCTTC. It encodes CATSEGGLNYGYTF.

CDR3 in amino acids: CASKGGSNTGELFF. DNA for the CDR3: TGTGCCAGCAAGGGGGGGTCGAACACCGGGGAGCTGTTTTTT. J is TRBJ2-2 and V is TRBV7-9; weak D call: TRBD2 (7 bases). Germline V lookup: CDR1 SEHNR, CDR2 FQNEAQ (reference sequence). This CDR3 comprises 14 residues. V was cut by 7 bases and J by 0 bases, with 9 bases left in between.

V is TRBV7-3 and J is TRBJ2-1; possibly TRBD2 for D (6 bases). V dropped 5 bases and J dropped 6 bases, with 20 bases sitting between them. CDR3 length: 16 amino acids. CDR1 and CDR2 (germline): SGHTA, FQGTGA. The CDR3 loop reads CASSRDRGRKVNEQFF. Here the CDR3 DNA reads TGTGCCAGCAGCCGCGACCGGGGGAGGAAGGTCAATGAGCAGTTCTTC.

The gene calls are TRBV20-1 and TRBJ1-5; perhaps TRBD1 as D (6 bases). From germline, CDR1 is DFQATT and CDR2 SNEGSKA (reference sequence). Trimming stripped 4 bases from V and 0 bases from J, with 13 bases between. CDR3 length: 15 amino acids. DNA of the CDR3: TGCAGTGCTATTTCCCAGGGGTATAGCAATCAGCCCCAGCATTTT. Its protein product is CSAISQGYSNQPQHF.

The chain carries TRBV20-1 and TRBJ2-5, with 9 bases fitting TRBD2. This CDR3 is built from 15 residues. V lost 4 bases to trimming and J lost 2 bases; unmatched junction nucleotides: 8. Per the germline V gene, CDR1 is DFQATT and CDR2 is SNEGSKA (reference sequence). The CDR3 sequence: CSAITSGYSQETQYF. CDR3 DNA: TGCAGTGCTATTACTAGCGGGTACTCTCAAGAGACCCAGTACTTC.

The CDR3 DNA is TGTGCCAGCTCAGCCTCTGGTCATCAGCCCCAGCATTTT. Translated: CASSASGHQPQHF. V gene TRBV18 combines with J gene TRBJ1-5; no reliable D call. The CDR3 contains 13 residues. Germline values: CDR1 KGHSH, CDR2 LQKENI. V was clipped by 5 bases and J by 5 bases, with 10 bases between them.

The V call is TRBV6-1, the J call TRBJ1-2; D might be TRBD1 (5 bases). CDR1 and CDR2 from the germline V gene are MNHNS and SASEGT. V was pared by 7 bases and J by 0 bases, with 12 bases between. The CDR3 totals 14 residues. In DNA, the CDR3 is TGTGCCAGCACCCGGGGGACTGCTAACTATGGCTACACCTTC. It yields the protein CASTRGTANYGYTF.

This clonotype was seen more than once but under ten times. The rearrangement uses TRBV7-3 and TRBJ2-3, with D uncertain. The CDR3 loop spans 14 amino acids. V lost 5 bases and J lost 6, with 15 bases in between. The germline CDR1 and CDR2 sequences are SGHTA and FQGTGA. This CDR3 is CASSPPWASDTQYF. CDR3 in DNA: TGTGCCAGCAGCCCCCCATGGGCTAGTGATACGCAGTATTTT.

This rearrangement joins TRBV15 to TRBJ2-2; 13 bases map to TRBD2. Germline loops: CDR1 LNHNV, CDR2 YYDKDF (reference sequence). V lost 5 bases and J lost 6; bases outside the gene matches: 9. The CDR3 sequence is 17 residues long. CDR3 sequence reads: CATSAGLAGANSGELFF. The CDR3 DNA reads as TGTGCCACCAGCGCTGGACTAGCGGGAGCTAATTCCGGGGAGCTGTTTTTT.

CDR3 loop: CASSLMQRNEQFF. CDR3 coding DNA: TGTGCCAGCAGCTTAATGCAGAGGAATGAGCAGTTCTTC. V is TRBV7-3 and J is TRBJ2-1; unclear D gene. V was clipped by 1 base and J by 7 bases, with 8 bases between them. From germline, CDR1 is SGHTA and CDR2 FQGTGA. The CDR3 has 13 amino acids.